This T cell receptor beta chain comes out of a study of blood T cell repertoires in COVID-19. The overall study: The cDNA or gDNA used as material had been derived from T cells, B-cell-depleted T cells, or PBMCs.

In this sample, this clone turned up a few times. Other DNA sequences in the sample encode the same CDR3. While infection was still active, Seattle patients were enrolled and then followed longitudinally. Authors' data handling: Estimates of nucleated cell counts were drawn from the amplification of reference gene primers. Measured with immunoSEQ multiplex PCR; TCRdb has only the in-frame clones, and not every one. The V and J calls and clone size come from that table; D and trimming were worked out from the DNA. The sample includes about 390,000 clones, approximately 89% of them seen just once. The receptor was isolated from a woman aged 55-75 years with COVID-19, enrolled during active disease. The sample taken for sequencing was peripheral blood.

CDR3 protein: CASSLYNEQFF. The CDR3 DNA is TGTGCCAGCAGCCTCTACAATGAGCAGTTCTTC. The chain joins TRBV27 to TRBJ2-1; D remains ambiguous. CDR1 is MNHEY, CDR2 SMNVEV, per germline (reference sequence). The CDR3 extends over 11 amino acids. With 6 bases removed from V and 3 bases from J, the gap between germline ends came to 3 bases.